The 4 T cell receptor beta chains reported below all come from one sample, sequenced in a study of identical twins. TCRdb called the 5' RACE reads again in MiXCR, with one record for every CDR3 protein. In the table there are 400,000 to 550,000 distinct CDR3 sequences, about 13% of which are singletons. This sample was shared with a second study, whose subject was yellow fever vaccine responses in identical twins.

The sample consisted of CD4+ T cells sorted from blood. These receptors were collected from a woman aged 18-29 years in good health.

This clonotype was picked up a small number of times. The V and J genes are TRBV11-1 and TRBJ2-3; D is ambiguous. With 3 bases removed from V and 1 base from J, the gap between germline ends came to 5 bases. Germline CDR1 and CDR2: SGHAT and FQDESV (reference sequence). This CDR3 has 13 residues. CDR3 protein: CASSFQRTDTQYF. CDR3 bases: TGTGCCAGCAGCTTTCAGCGCACAGATACGCAGTATTTT.

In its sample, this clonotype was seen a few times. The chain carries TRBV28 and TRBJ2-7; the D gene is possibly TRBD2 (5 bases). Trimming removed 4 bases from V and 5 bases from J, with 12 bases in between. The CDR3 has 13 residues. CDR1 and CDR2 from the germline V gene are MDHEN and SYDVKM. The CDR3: CASSSPGLDEQYF. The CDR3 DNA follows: TGTGCCAGCAGTTCCCCGGGGTTGGACGAGCAGTACTTC.

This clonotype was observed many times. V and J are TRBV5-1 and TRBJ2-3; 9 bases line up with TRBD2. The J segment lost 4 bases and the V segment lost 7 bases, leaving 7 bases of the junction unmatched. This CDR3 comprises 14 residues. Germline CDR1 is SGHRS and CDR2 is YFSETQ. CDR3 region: CASAPGTSPDTQYF. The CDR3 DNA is TGCGCCAGCGCACCCGGGACTAGCCCAGATACGCAGTATTTT.

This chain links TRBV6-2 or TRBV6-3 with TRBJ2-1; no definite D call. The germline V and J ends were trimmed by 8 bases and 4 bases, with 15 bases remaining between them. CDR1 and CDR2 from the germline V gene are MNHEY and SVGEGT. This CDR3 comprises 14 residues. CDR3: CASSKSQPYNEQFF. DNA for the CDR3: TGTGCCAGCTCCAAGAGTCAGCCTTACAATGAGCAGTTCTTC.